Following are 28 T cell receptor beta chains from one sample sequenced in a study of cytomegalovirus exposure and HLA in healthy donors. 13 Jbeta primers and 60 Vbeta primers were used for the PCR. The table came from immunoSEQ multiplex PCR; TCRdb's copy has only in-frame clones and leaves some out. The top ten hold 1% of the sample, which has roughly 150,000 clones, 85% seen once. Sequencing was performed on PBMCs. The origin of the receptors is a boy between 2 and 15 years old in good health and CMV-seronegative.

CDR3 region: CASSPGQVSYEQYF. In DNA, the CDR3 is TGTGCCAGTAGCCCAGGACAGGTCTCCTACGAGCAGTACTTC. V usage is TRBV19 and J usage is TRBJ2-7, with 7 bases identical to TRBD1. The CDR3 is 14 residues long. Trimming took 6 bases from V and 0 from J; bases not matched to a gene: 5. Germline assignment: CDR1 LNHDA and CDR2 SQIVND (reference sequence).

The chain joins TRBV12-5 to TRBJ1-1; D may be TRBD1 (5 bases). V was clipped by 3 bases and J by 7 bases, with 12 bases between them. Per the germline V gene, CDR1 is LGHNT and CDR2 is FRNRAP. The CDR3 loop spans 13 amino acids. The CDR3 is CASGFTGFDEAFF. Written as DNA, the CDR3 is TGTGCTAGTGGTTTTACAGGTTTTGATGAAGCTTTCTTT.

The genes are TRBV10-3 and TRBJ2-1; 8 bases agree with TRBD2. Unmatched junction bases numbered 4, after V lost 0 bases and J lost 0 bases. Germline assignment: CDR1 ENHRY and CDR2 SYGVKD. This CDR3 is built from 17 residues. The CDR3 protein is CAISESLAELSYNEQFF. Here the CDR3 DNA reads TGTGCCATCAGTGAGTCACTAGCGGAGCTCTCCTACAATGAGCAGTTCTTC.

The J gene is TRBJ1-1, the V gene TRBV11-2; D remains ambiguous. Germline values: CDR1 SGHAT, CDR2 FQNNGV. The CDR3 is 13 amino acids. V lost 1 base to trimming and J lost 5 bases, with 8 bases between them. CDR3 sequence: CASSLGRITEAFF. In DNA, the CDR3 is TGTGCCAGCAGCTTAGGCAGGATAACTGAAGCTTTCTTT.

CDR3 sequence (DNA): TGTGCCAGCAGTTTTCTGGGGGGGAATCAGCCCCAGCATTTT. Translation: CASSFLGGNQPQHF. The chain joins TRBV27 to TRBJ1-5, with D perhaps TRBD1 (5 bases). The CDR3 runs to 14 residues. Deletions cut 3 bases from V and 4 bases from J, with 10 bases between. Germline-derived CDR1 and CDR2 are MNHEY and SMNVEV (reference sequence).

The chain uses TRBV28 and TRBJ2-2; 13 bases agree with TRBD2. The CDR3 length is 18 residues. Germline CDR1 and CDR2: MDHEN and SYDVKM. After removal of 2 bases from V and 4 bases from J, the junction contained 7 bases not matched to a gene. The CDR3 bases are TGTGCCAGCAGTTTAGCCCATACTAGCGGGGGGGGCACCGGGGAGCTGTTTTTT. Amino acids: CASSLAHTSGGGTGELFF.

The chain uses TRBV13 and TRBJ1-6; TRBD1 agrees at 7 bases. CDR1 and CDR2 (germline): PRHDT, FYEKMQ (reference sequence). With 5 bases clipped from V and 6 bases from J, the junction kept 4 bases outside the gene matches. The CDR3 totals 14 residues. DNA of the CDR3: TGTGCCAGCAGCCTCAGACAGGGTAATTCACCCCTCCACTTT. Protein sequence: CASSLRQGNSPLHF.

The V call is TRBV6-5, the J call TRBJ2-3; perhaps TRBD2 as D (7 bases). The V gene's germline CDR1 is MNHEY and CDR2 SVGAGI. The length of the CDR3 is 15 residues. V lost 5 bases and J lost 3, with 15 bases in between. The CDR3 reads CASSNGGGVTDTQYF. The CDR3 DNA reads as TGTGCCAGCAGTAATGGCGGGGGCGTAACAGATACGCAGTATTTT.

The chain is built from TRBV19 and TRBJ1-5, with D perhaps TRBD1 (6 bases). Germline-derived CDR1 and CDR2 are LNHDA and SQIVND (reference sequence). V shed 5 bases and J shed 7 bases, with 15 bases lying between them. The CDR3 sequence is 14 residues long. CDR3 nucleotide sequence: TGTGCCAGTAGTTTCCCAGGGGATCTACAGCCCCAGCATTTT. Translating it yields CASSFPGDLQPQHF.

The chain couples TRBV14 to TRBJ2-7, with a weak D call TRBD2 (6 bases). CDR1 and CDR2 from the germline V gene are SGHDN and FVKESK. CDR3 size: 17 residues. V lost 3 bases, J lost 5 bases, and 23 bases lay in between. CDR3 amino acids: CASSHEVLGGPRNEQYF. Written as DNA, the CDR3 is TGTGCCAGCAGCCACGAGGTTTTGGGGGGACCCAGGAACGAGCAGTACTTC.

This rearrangement joins TRBV19 to TRBJ1-5; TRBD1 matches at 9 bases. Germline lookup yields CDR1 LNHDA and CDR2 SQIVND (reference sequence). V dropped 4 bases and J dropped 2; count of bases not matched to a gene: 6. This CDR3 contains 16 residues. The CDR3 nucleotides are TGTGCCAGTAGTACCTACAGGGGGCGCGGCAATCAGCCCCAGCATTTT. Translated, it gives CASSTYRGRGNQPQHF. Combining the CDR3 with reference TRBV19 and TRBJ1-5 gives the whole variable domain DGGITQSPKYLFRKEGQNVTLSCEQNLNHDAMYWYRQDPGQGLRLIYYSQIVNDFQKGDIAEGYSVSREKKESFPLTVTSAQKNPTAFYLCASSTYRGRGNQPQHFGDGTRLSIL.

The J gene is TRBJ2-5, the V gene TRBV10-3; 9 bases line up with TRBD2. The CDR3 sequence is 17 residues long. The V segment lost 5 bases and the J segment 2 bases; nucleotides outside the gene matches: 12. Germline V gene lookup returns CDR1 ENHRY and CDR2 SYGVKD. This CDR3 is CAISPKSTSGHQETQYF. CDR3 DNA: TGTGCCATCAGTCCAAAGTCTACTAGCGGGCATCAAGAGACCCAGTACTTC.

This clone was detected ten times or more. The CDR3 loop is CASSPPLGGQETQYF. The CDR3 bases are TGTGCCAGCAGCCCCCCTCTAGGTGGCCAAGAGACCCAGTACTTC. V usage is TRBV13 and J usage is TRBJ2-5; D is unresolved. Germline V gives CDR1 PRHDT, CDR2 FYEKMQ (reference sequence). Trimming removed 5 bases from V and 1 base from J, with 14 bases in between. The CDR3 contains 15 residues.

The chain joins TRBV19 to TRBJ2-1; 11 bases line up with TRBD2. With 4 bases clipped from V and 5 bases from J, the junction kept 10 bases outside the gene matches. The CDR3 has 17 amino acids. Looked up from germline, CDR1 is LNHDA and CDR2 is SQIVND (reference sequence). CDR3 loop: CASSRLAGGAPNNEQFF. The CDR3 DNA sequence: TGTGCCAGTAGTAGGCTAGCGGGAGGCGCTCCGAACAATGAGCAGTTCTTC.

The J gene is TRBJ2-7, the V gene TRBV6-1, with D possibly TRBD2 on 6 matching bases. Germline V CDR1 and CDR2: MNHNS, SASEGT. CDR3 length: 15 amino acids. Trimming stripped 4 bases from V and 3 bases from J, with 16 bases between. CDR3 DNA: TGTGCCAGCAGTGCGACCATAGCGGCTGTCTACGAGCAGTACGTC. Its protein is CASSATIAAVYEQYV.

With respect to this clone: This specimen includes other DNA sequences encoding the same CDR3. The genes are TRBV19 and TRBJ1-1; D unresolved. The CDR3 runs 13 residues. From germline, CDR1 is LNHDA and CDR2 SQIVND (reference sequence). V lost 5 bases and J 1 base, leaving 8 bases between the germline ends. CDR3 in amino acids: CASSLTGNTEAFF. The CDR3 coding sequence is TGTGCCAGTAGTTTAACGGGGAACACTGAAGCTTTCTTT. Supplemented by reference TRBV19 and TRBJ1-1, the full variable domain reads DGGITQSPKYLFRKEGQNVTLSCEQNLNHDAMYWYRQDPGQGLRLIYYSQIVNDFQKGDIAEGYSVSREKKESFPLTVTSAQKNPTAFYLCASSLTGNTEAFFGQGTRLTVV.

The gene calls are TRBV5-1 and TRBJ2-7; 10 positions agree with TRBD1. Germline assignment: CDR1 SGHRS and CDR2 YFSETQ. The CDR3 is 13 amino acids. The CDR3, as DNA: TGCGCCAGCAGCCTAGAAGGGACAGGGGCTCCTCTCGTC. Its protein product is CASSLEGTGAPLV.

This chain joins TRBV28 and TRBJ2-2, with TRBD1 as a possible D gene (6 bases). Between the trimmed V and J ends, which lost 6 bases and 7 bases, there was a span of 12 bases. CDR3 length: 13 amino acids. Germline V lookup: CDR1 MDHEN, CDR2 SYDVKM. The CDR3 is CASRVGQRGELFF. The CDR3, as DNA: TGTGCCAGCAGAGTTGGACAGCGCGGGGAGCTGTTTTTT. The full variable domain, completed using reference TRBV28 and TRBJ2-2, is DVKVTQSSRYLVKRTGEKVFLECVQDMDHENMFWYRQDPGLGLRLIYFSYDVKMKEKGDIPEGYSVSREKKERFSLILESASTNQTSMYLCASRVGQRGELFFGEGSRLTVL.

The gene calls are TRBV2 and TRBJ1-5; unclear D gene. This CDR3 is 16 amino acids long. V gave up 2 bases and J gave up 2 bases, with 13 bases separating them. Germline-derived CDR1 and CDR2 are SNHLY and FYNNEI. CDR3 sequence (DNA): TGTGCCAGCAGTGAAAGCGGTCCTTCAGGCAATCAGCCCCAGCATTTT. This sequence encodes CASSESGPSGNQPQHF.

The V call is TRBV7-9, the J call TRBJ2-3; 9 nucleotides agree with TRBD2. Germline CDR1 SEHNR, CDR2 FQNEAQ (reference sequence). The CDR3 runs to 19 residues. With V trimmed by 1 base and J by 0 bases, 11 bases remained unmatched. CDR3 sequence: CASSLEPRPSGKSTDTQYF. DNA of the CDR3: TGTGCCAGCAGCTTAGAACCCCGTCCTAGCGGGAAAAGCACAGATACGCAGTATTTT.

The rearrangement uses TRBV15 and TRBJ2-4; maybe TRBD1 (6 bases). The CDR3 is made up of 19 amino acids. Trimming took off 0 bases at V and 0 bases at J, with 18 bases between the two ends. Per the germline V gene, CDR1 is LNHNV and CDR2 is YYDKDF (reference sequence). This CDR3 is CATSRDSTGQTLAKNIQYF. CDR3 DNA sequence: TGTGCCACCAGCAGAGATAGCACAGGGCAAACACTAGCCAAAAACATTCAGTACTTC.

This clone appeared a single time. The CDR3 DNA reads TGTGCCAGCAGTCCGGCGGGGTTCCAGATTTACGAGCAGTACTTC. It yields the protein CASSPAGFQIYEQYF. J is TRBJ2-7 and V is TRBV9; perhaps TRBD2 as D (6 bases). Trimming stripped 5 bases from V and 4 bases from J, with 19 bases between. The CDR3 is 15 amino acids. Germline-derived CDR1 and CDR2 are SGDLS and YYNGEE.

The gene calls are TRBV27 and TRBJ1-2; the D is unclear. This CDR3 spans 13 amino acids. Germline CDR1 MNHEY, CDR2 SMNVEV (reference sequence). V was shortened by 2 bases and J by 6 bases, with 10 bases between the two germline ends. As DNA, the CDR3 is TGTGCCAGCAGTTTAGAGGGAGGCAATGGCTACACCTTC. Translated, it gives CASSLEGGNGYTF.

The genes are TRBV9 and TRBJ2-7; a weak D match, TRBD2 (5 bases). Germline V gives CDR1 SGDLS, CDR2 YYNGEE. V dropped 0 bases and J dropped 3 bases, with 13 bases sitting between them. The CDR3 spans 15 residues. The CDR3 nucleotides are TGTGCCAGCAGCGTAGGACTGGACTCCTTCTACGAGCAGTACTTC. Translating it yields CASSVGLDSFYEQYF.

CDR3 DNA: TGTGCCAGCAGTCCTGCTAGCGGGGGATACAATGAGCAGTTCTTC. Protein sequence: CASSPASGGYNEQFF. V and J are TRBV6-5 and TRBJ2-1; 10 nucleotides match TRBD2. The CDR3 loop spans 15 amino acids. With 5 bases clipped from V and 4 bases from J, the junction kept 5 bases outside the gene matches. Per germline, CDR1 MNHEY and CDR2 SVGAGI.

The chain links TRBV29-1 to TRBJ2-1; TRBD1 aligns across 9 bases. V lost 3 bases, J lost 7 bases, and 10 bases stayed unmatched. The CDR3 totals 15 residues. Germline V CDR1 and CDR2: SQVTM, ANQGSEA. The CDR3 DNA is TGCAGCGTTGACCTGGACAGGGGATCGAGAAATGAGCAGTTCTTC. It is translated as CSVDLDRGSRNEQFF.

The chain recombines TRBV12-5 with TRBJ2-3; maybe TRBD2 (6 bases). This CDR3 comprises 16 residues. Between the trimmed V and J ends, which lost 0 bases and 3 bases, there was a span of 13 bases. In germline, CDR1 is LGHNT, CDR2 FRNRAP. CDR3 residues: CASGLVSGEGTDTQYF. CDR3 nucleotide sequence: TGTGCTAGTGGTTTGGTTAGCGGAGAAGGGACAGATACGCAGTATTTT.

The chain combines TRBV15 with TRBJ1-5; 8 bases fit TRBD1. Trimming cost V 6 bases and J 0 bases; bases outside gene matches: 16. The CDR3 contains 19 residues. Germline loops: CDR1 LNHNV, CDR2 YYDKDF (reference sequence). In DNA, the CDR3 is TGTGCCACCAGTAAATTACAGGGGGTCTCCTCGGATAGCAATCAGCCCCAGCATTTT. Its protein is CATSKLQGVSSDSNQPQHF.